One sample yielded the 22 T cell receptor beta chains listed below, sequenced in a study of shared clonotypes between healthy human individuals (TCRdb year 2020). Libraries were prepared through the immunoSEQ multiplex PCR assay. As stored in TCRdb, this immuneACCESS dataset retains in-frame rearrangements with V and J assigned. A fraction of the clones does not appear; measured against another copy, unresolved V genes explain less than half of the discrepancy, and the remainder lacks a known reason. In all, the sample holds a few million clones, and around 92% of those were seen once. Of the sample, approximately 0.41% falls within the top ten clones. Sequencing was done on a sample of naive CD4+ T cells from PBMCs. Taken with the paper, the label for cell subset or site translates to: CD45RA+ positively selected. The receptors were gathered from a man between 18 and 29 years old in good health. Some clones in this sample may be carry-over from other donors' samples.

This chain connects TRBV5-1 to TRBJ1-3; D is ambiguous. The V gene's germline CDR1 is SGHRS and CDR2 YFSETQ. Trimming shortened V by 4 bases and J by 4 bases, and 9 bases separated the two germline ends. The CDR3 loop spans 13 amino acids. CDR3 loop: CASSPVGGNTIYF. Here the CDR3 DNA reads TGCGCCAGCAGCCCGGTGGGGGGAAACACCATATATTTT.

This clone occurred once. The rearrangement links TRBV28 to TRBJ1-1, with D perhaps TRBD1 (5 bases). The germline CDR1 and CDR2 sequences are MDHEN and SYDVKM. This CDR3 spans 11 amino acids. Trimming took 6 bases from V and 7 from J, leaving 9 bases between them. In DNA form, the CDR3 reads TGTGCCAGCAGGAGACAGATTGAAGCTTTCTTT. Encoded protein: CASRRQIEAFF.

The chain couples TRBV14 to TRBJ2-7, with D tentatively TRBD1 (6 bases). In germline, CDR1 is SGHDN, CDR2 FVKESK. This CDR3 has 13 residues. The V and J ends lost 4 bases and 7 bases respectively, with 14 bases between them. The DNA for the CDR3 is TGTGCCAGCAGCCCCCGCATGAGGGGGGAGCAGTACTTC. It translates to CASSPRMRGEQYF.

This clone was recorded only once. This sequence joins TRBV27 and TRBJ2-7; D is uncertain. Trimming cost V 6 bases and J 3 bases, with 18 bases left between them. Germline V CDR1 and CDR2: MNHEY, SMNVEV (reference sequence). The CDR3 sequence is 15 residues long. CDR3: CASSPTYSHSYEQYF. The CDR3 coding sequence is TGTGCCAGCAGCCCGACATACTCCCACAGCTACGAGCAGTACTTC.

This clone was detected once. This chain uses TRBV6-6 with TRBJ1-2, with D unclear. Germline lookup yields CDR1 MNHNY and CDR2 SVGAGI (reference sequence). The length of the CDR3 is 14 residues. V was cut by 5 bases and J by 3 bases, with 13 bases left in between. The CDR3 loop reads CASSATSRDYGYTF. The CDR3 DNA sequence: TGTGCCAGCAGTGCGACATCCCGGGACTATGGCTACACCTTC.

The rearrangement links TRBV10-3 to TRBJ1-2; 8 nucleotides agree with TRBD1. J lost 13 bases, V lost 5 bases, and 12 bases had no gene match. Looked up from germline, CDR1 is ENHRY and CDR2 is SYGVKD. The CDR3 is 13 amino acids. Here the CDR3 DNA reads TGTGCCATCAGTACCGGGACAGGAGGGATGGGCACCTTC. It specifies CAISTGTGGMGTF.

The CDR3 loop reads CASSLKGQSQETQYF. CDR3 in DNA: TGTGCCAGCAGTTTAAAGGGACAGTCGCAAGAGACCCAGTACTTC. The chain links TRBV28 to TRBJ2-5; 7 bases agree with TRBD1. Germline CDR1 MDHEN, CDR2 SYDVKM. After removal of 2 bases from V and 2 bases from J, the junction contained 5 bases not matched to a gene. The CDR3 is 15 residues long.

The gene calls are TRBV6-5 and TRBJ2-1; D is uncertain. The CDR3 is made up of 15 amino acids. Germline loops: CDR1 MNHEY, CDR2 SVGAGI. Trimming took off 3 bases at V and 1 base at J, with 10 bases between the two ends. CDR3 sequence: CASSYETDSYNEQFF. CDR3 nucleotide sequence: TGTGCCAGCAGTTATGAGACCGATTCCTACAATGAGCAGTTCTTC.

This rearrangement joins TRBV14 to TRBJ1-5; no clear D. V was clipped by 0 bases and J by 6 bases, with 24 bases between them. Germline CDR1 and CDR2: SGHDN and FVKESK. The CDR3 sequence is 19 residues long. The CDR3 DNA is TGTGCCAGCAGCCAAGATCTCTCGTGGGAAGGGAAGGTGGGTCAGCCCCAGCATTTT. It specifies CASSQDLSWEGKVGQPQHF. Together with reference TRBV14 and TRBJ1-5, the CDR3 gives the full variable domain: EAGVTQFPSHSVIEKGQTVTLRCDPISGHDNLYWYRRVMGKEIKFLLHFVKESKQDESGMPNNRFLAERTGGTYSTLKVQPAELEDSGVYFCASSQDLSWEGKVGQPQHFGDGTRLSIL.

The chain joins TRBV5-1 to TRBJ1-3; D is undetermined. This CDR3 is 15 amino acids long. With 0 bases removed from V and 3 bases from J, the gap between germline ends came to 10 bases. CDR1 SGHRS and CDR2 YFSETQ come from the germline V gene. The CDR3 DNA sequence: TGCGCCAGCAGCTTGGGATCTGGGGTTGGAAACACCATATATTTT. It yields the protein CASSLGSGVGNTIYF. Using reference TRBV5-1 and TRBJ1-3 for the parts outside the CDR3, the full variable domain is KAGVTQTPRYLIKTRGQQVTLSCSPISGHRSVSWYQQTPGQGLQFLFEYFSETQRNKGNFPGRFSGRQFSNSRSEMNVSTLELGDSALYLCASSLGSGVGNTIYFGEGSWLTVV.

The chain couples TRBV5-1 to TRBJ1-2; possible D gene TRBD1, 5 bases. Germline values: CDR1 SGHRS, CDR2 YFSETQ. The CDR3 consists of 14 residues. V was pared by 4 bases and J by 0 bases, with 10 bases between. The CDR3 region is CASSADSANYGYTF. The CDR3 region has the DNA TGCGCCAGCAGCGCAGACAGTGCTAACTATGGCTACACCTTC. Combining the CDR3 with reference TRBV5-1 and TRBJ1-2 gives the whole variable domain KAGVTQTPRYLIKTRGQQVTLSCSPISGHRSVSWYQQTPGQGLQFLFEYFSETQRNKGNFPGRFSGRQFSNSRSEMNVSTLELGDSALYLCASSADSANYGYTFGSGTRLTVV.

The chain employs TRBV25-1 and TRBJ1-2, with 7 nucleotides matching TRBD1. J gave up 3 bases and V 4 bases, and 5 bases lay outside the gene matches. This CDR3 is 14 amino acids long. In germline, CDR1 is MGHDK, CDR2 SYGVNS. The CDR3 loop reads CASSAPTGYYGYTF. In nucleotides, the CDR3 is TGTGCCAGCAGTGCACCGACAGGGTACTATGGCTACACCTTC.

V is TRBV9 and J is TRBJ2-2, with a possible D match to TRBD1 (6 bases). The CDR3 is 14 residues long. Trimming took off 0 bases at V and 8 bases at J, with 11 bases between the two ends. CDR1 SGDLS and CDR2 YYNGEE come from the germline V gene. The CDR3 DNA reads TGTGCCAGCAGCGTAGGTACAGGGCAAGGGGAGCTGTTTTTT. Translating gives CASSVGTGQGELFF.

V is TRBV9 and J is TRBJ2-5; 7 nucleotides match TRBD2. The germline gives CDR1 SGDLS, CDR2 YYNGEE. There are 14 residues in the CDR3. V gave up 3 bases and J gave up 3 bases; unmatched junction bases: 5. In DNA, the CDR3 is TGTGCCAGCAGCGCTATAGCGGGTGAAGAGACCCAGTACTTC. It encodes CASSAIAGEETQYF.

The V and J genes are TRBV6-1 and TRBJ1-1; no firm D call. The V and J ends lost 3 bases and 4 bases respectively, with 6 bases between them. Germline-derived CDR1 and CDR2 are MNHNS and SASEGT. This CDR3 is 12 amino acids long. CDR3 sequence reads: CASSDLVTEAFF. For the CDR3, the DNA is TGTGCCAGCAGTGATTTAGTCACTGAAGCTTTCTTT.

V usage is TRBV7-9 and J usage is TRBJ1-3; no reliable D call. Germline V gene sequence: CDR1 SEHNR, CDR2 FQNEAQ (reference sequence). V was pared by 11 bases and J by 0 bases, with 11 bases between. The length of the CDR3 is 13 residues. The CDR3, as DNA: TGTGCCGGTGACCTTAGCTCTGGAAACACCATATATTTT. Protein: CAGDLSSGNTIYF.

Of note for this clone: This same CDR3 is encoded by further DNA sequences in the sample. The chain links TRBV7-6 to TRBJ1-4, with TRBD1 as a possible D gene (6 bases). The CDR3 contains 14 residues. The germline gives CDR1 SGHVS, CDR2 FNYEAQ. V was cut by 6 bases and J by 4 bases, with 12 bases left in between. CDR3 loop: CASSSTGSNEKLFF. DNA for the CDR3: TGTGCCAGCAGTTCCACAGGGAGTAATGAAAAACTGTTTTTT.

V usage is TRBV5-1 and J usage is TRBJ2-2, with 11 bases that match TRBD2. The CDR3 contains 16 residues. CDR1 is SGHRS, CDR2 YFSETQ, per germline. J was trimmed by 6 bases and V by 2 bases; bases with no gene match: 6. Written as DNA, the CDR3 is TGCGCCAGCAGCTTCCGACTAGCGGGATCTCCCGGGGAGCTGTTTTTT. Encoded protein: CASSFRLAGSPGELFF.

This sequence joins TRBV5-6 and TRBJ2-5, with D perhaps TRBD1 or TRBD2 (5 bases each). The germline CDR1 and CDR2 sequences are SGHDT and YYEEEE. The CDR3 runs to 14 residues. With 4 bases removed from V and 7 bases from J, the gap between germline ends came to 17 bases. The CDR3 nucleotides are TGTGCCAGCAGCGGGAAGAACGGGGCAGGGACCCAGTACTTC. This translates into CASSGKNGAGTQYF.

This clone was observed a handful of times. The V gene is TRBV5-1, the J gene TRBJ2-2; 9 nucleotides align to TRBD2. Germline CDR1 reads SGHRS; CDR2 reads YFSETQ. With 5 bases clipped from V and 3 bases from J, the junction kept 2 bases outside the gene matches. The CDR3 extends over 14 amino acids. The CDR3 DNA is TGCGCCAGCAGGGTAGCGGGGGACACCGGGGAGCTGTTTTTT. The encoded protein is CASRVAGDTGELFF. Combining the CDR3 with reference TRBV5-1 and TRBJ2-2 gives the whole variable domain KAGVTQTPRYLIKTRGQQVTLSCSPISGHRSVSWYQQTPGQGLQFLFEYFSETQRNKGNFPGRFSGRQFSNSRSEMNVSTLELGDSALYLCASRVAGDTGELFFGEGSRLTVL.

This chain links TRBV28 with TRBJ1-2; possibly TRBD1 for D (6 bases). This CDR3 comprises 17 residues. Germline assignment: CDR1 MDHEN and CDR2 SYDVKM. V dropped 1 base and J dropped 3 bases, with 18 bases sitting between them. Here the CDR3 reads CASSLSAGVGSDYGYTF. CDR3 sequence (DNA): TGTGCCAGCAGTTTATCGGCAGGGGTGGGGTCCGACTATGGCTACACCTTC.

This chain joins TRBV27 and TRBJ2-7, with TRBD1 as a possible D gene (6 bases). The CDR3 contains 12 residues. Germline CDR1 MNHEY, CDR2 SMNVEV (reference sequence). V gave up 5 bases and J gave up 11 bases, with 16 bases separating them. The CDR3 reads CASSGGSLREYF. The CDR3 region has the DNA TGTGCCAGCAGTGGGGGCTCATTGAGGGAGTACTTC.